This is a list of T cell receptor beta chains from one sample in a study of CD8 T cells in Susac syndrome. TCRdb used MiXCR to reprocess the immunoSEQ multiplex PCR reads, holding one entry per CDR3 protein. The data show 200,000 to 250,000 distinct CDR3 sequences, over 90% seen once. Sequencing used CD4+ T cells from PBMCs. All receptors come from a human donor with multiple sclerosis. Each CDR3 is given with its conserved first and last residue. Fields, in order: J gene, V gene, CDR3 protein.

TRBJ2-5 TRBV30 CAWNGQPQETQYF
TRBJ2-1 TRBV14 CASSQDLGSYNEQFF
TRBJ2-3 TRBV3-1 CASSPSAGGTTDTQYF
TRBJ1-2 TRBV25-1 CASRGGALGYTF
TRBJ2-7 TRBV6-1 CASSEKIQGRSNHEQYF
TRBJ1-2 TRBV6-5 CASSRWDRDYGYTF
TRBJ2-2 TRBV20-1 CSARGGNTGELFF
TRBJ2-3 TRBV4-2 CASSLLTGTSVSDTQYF
TRBJ2-3 TRBV3-1 CASSHWTSGGGNTQYF
TRBJ1-5 TRBV29-1 CSVVLAGNQPQHF
TRBJ2-3 TRBV12-3/TRBV12-4 CASSLSGIRSQYF
TRBJ2-5 TRBV15 CATSREHQETQYF
TRBJ1-2 TRBV29-1 CSVGDPSYGYTF
TRBJ2-1 TRBV12-3/TRBV12-4 CASRPSGNLRNEQFF
TRBJ2-1 TRBV7-9 CASSYGLAGNAQFF
TRBJ2-1 TRBV30 CAWEGGAASEQFF
TRBJ2-4 TRBV29-1 CSVVIAKNIQYF
TRBJ2-6 TRBV2 CASSKNRGHGANVLTF
TRBJ1-2 TRBV29-1 CSVERGSGYTF
TRBJ1-3 TRBV25-1 CASTGIGGNTIYF
TRBJ2-1 TRBV5-8 CASSSAPEQFF
TRBJ2-5 TRBV4-2 CASSQDGAGARTQYF
TRBJ1-6 TRBV30 CACTVGRRASPLHF
TRBJ2-7 TRBV15 CATSRDEGPYEQYF
TRBJ1-1 TRBV29-1 CSLSKPGRKELNTEAFF
TRBJ1-1 TRBV30 CAWTLGPYTEAFF
TRBJ1-5 TRBV12-3/TRBV12-4 CASTDGRLNQPQHF
TRBJ2-5 TRBV30 CALTSGGPETQYF
TRBJ1-4 TRBV27 CASSPGQVNEKLFF
TRBJ2-1 TRBV9 CASSVSPGGRTDEQFF
TRBJ2-1 TRBV12-3/TRBV12-4 CASSHGTGTFF
TRBJ2-7 TRBV30 CAWSTGRSSYEQYF
TRBJ2-3 TRBV20-1 CSANLAGGTDTQYF
TRBJ1-5 TRBV9 CASSVDRTHQPQHF
TRBJ2-1 TRBV3-1 CASRQGGPYNEQFF
TRBJ2-1 TRBV5-1 CASSSWQTGNLNEQFF
TRBJ1-1 TRBV29-1 CSVEARTQTTEAFF
TRBJ2-7 TRBV11-2 CASSLAGVSYEQYF
TRBJ2-7 TRBV7-2 CASSLGQIGYEQYF
TRBJ2-2 TRBV12-3/TRBV12-4 CASSLQSYYTGELFF
TRBJ1-1 TRBV7-9 CASSLAIVGQSEAFF
TRBJ2-4 TRBV15 CATSRDRGRMDF
TRBJ1-1 TRBV7-9 CASSFGAEAFF
TRBJ1-2 TRBV27 CASRPGAIYGYTF
TRBJ2-3 TRBV5-1 CASSLEGTDTQYF
TRBJ1-1 TRBV30 CAWTPPRGLRTEAFF
TRBJ2-1 TRBV30 CAWSPGTPSYNEQFF
TRBJ2-7 TRBV3-1 CASRGTASSYEQYF
TRBJ2-3 TRBV20-1 CSARSHSEPDTQYF
TRBJ1-6 TRBV7-9 CASSREEGYSSYNSPLHF
TRBJ1-5 TRBV30 CAWSLNNLNQPQHF
TRBJ2-5 TRBV4-1 CASSPITGAVGHWTQYF
TRBJ1-4 TRBV20-1 CSARAFLGQINEKLFF
TRBJ1-1 TRBV30 CAWMVGVDGEAFF
TRBJ1-1 TRBV12-3/TRBV12-4 CASSLKGYTEAFF